These 10 T cell receptor beta chains were sequenced from one sample in a study of shared clonotypes between healthy human individuals (dated by TCRdb to about 2020). Library construction relied on the immunoSEQ multiplex PCR assay. The immuneACCESS repertoire file appears here via TCRdb, limited to in-frame rearrangements. These files lack a portion of the clones; in checked studies, under half of the deficit traces to unresolved V genes, and the cause of the others is not known. Across this sample there are about 990,000 clones, with 78% seen only once. 0.55% to 0.7% of the sample rests with the top ten. Sequencing was performed on memory CD4+ T cells from PBMCs. Read against the paper, the sample's cell subset or site label means: CD45RA-negative fraction. Receptor source: a young man in good health. Some clones in this sample may be carry-over from other donors' samples.

This clone was recorded once. Other DNA sequences in the same sample also yield this CDR3. J is TRBJ2-5 and V is TRBV5-1; TRBD1 is a possible D gene (5 bases). The CDR3 consists of 14 residues. Germline CDR1 and CDR2: SGHRS and YFSETQ. Trimming took off 1 base at V and 0 bases at J, with 7 bases between the two ends. DNA of the CDR3: TGCGCCAGCAGCTTGACAGGAAACCAAGAGACCCAGTACTTC. Translated, it gives CASSLTGNQETQYF.

CDR3 residues: CASSYSAGITQYF. Here the CDR3 DNA reads TGTGCCAGCAGTTACTCGGCAGGGATTACGCAGTATTTT. The rearrangement links TRBV6-6 to TRBJ2-3, with a possible D match to TRBD1 (5 bases). Trimming shortened V by 0 bases and J by 8 bases, and 9 bases separated the two germline ends. Germline V lookup: CDR1 MNHNY, CDR2 SVGAGI (reference sequence). This CDR3 comprises 13 residues.

This clone was detected many times. The chain is built from TRBV29-1 and TRBJ2-2; 15 nucleotides align to TRBD2. There are 17 residues in the CDR3. V lost 7 bases and J lost 3; bases outside the gene matches: 9. The germline CDR1 and CDR2 sequences are SQVTM and ANQGSEA. The CDR3 DNA follows: TGCAGCGCGACGTTGGGACTAGCGGGAGGTGACACCGGGGAGCTGTTTTTT. Translating gives CSATLGLAGGDTGELFF.

V is TRBV30 and J is TRBJ2-3; 7 nucleotides match TRBD2. The CDR3 consists of 16 residues. Germline V CDR1 and CDR2: GTSNPN, SVGIG (reference sequence). The V gene end was trimmed by 0 bases and the J gene end by 0 bases; junction bases not matched to a gene: 6. CDR3 bases: TGTGCCTGGAGTGTACGGTCTAGCGGAAGCACAGATACGCAGTATTTT. Protein sequence: CAWSVRSSGSTDTQYF.

The rearrangement uses TRBV10-3 and TRBJ2-5; D remains unclear. Deletions cut 0 bases from V and 2 bases from J, with 7 bases between. The CDR3 is 14 residues long. The V gene's germline CDR1 is ENHRY and CDR2 SYGVKD. CDR3 nucleotide sequence: TGTGCCATCAGTGAGTCGACTCAGCAAGAGACCCAGTACTTC. Its protein is CAISESTQQETQYF.

The rearrangement links TRBV9 to TRBJ2-5; no definite D call. The CDR3 has 14 residues. V dropped 0 bases and J dropped 2 bases, with 8 bases sitting between them. CDR1 is SGDLS and CDR2 is YYNGEE in the germline V gene. The CDR3 DNA reads TGTGCCAGCAGCGTAGGATGGGTGCAAGAGACCCAGTACTTC. It is translated as CASSVGWVQETQYF.

The chain joins TRBV6-5 to TRBJ2-4; maybe TRBD1 (6 bases). CDR1 is MNHEY, CDR2 SVGAGI, per germline. CDR3 length equals 15 residues. The V gene lost 6 bases and the J gene lost 5 bases, with 17 bases spanning the gap. This CDR3 reads CASRNLGQNQNIQYF. The CDR3 nucleotides read TGTGCCAGCAGAAACCTAGGACAGAATCAAAACATTCAGTACTTC.

This clone has more than one count but fewer than ten. The same CDR3 is also encoded by other DNA sequences in this sample. This rearrangement joins TRBV2 to TRBJ2-3; weak D call: TRBD2 (5 bases). Trimming took off 2 bases at V and 1 base at J, with 7 bases between the two ends. The CDR3 totals 14 residues. In germline, CDR1 is SNHLY, CDR2 FYNNEI. CDR3 amino acids: CASSESGGTDTQYF. The CDR3 DNA follows: TGTGCCAGCAGTGAAAGCGGCGGCACAGATACGCAGTATTTT.

V and J are TRBV2 and TRBJ1-2; D might be TRBD1 (6 bases). The CDR3 runs 13 residues. Looked up from germline, CDR1 is SNHLY and CDR2 is FYNNEI. The germline V and J ends were trimmed by 5 bases and 4 bases, with 11 bases remaining between them. CDR3 nucleotide sequence: TGTGCCAGCAGTTGGGACACCACCTATGGCTACACCTTC. Its translation is CASSWDTTYGYTF.

CDR3 DNA sequence: TGTGCCAGCAGCACCACTCGGGATGACAATGAGCAGTTCTTC. Its translation is CASSTTRDDNEQFF. The chain joins TRBV7-3 to TRBJ2-1; possible D gene TRBD2, 5 bases. Germline CDR1 SGHTA, CDR2 FQGTGA. The length of the CDR3 is 14 residues. The ends were cut back, 5 bases at V and 5 bases at J, with 13 bases in the middle.